The source of this T cell receptor beta chain is a study of OX40 agonist ivuxolimab in advanced cancers. General study points: Expansion of clones was among the lowest in partial responders at 0.1-3.0 mg/kg.

Produced via immunoSEQ multiplex PCR; TCRdb's table is partial and in-frame only. There are about 110,000 clones in the sample; approximately 89% occur only once, and around 0.26% lies in the top ten. To note about this clone: Its antigen is undetermined.

Sequenced material: CD4+ or CD8+ T cells sorted from blood, taken in a trial of the OX40 agonist ivuxolimab. This receptor was identified in an adult with an advanced solid tumor such as melanoma, head and neck, liver or kidney cancer.

The CDR3 protein is CASSLFSLGEQYF. For the CDR3, the DNA is TGTGCCAGCAGCTTGTTTTCCCTTGGAGAGCAGTACTTC. The rearrangement links TRBV5-6 to TRBJ2-7; no definite D call. The germline V and J ends were trimmed by 1 base and 7 bases, with 12 bases remaining between them. This CDR3 is built from 13 residues. Looked up from germline, CDR1 is SGHDT and CDR2 is YYEEEE.